One and the same sample provided the 11 T cell receptor beta chains below, sequenced in a study of Graves' ophthalmopathy and Graves' hyperthyroidism. The TCR beta CDR3 regions underwent amplification from RNA transcripts. An opening RT-PCR round employed HTBI primers and preceded a second-round multiplex PCR. TCRdb passed the multiplex PCR reads through MiXCR, listing each CDR3 protein once. The data show hundreds of thousands of distinct CDR3 sequences, about 16% seen once. Sequencing was carried out using peripheral blood. These receptors originate from a woman aged 18-29 years with stable Graves' hyperthyroidism.

This clonotype was observed many times. This sequence joins TRBV7-3 and TRBJ1-6, with a possible D match to TRBD1 (5 bases). This CDR3 comprises 14 residues. Looked up from germline, CDR1 is SGHTA and CDR2 is FQGTGA. The germline V and J ends were trimmed by 2 bases and 7 bases, with 9 bases remaining between them. CDR3 DNA: TGTGCCAGCAGCTTACAGGGACCAAATTCACCCCTCCACTTT. Its translation is CASSLQGPNSPLHF.

Many counts were recorded for this clonotype. The chain carries TRBV12-3 or TRBV12-4 and TRBJ1-5, with D possibly matching TRBD1 (6 bases). Trimming left V 2 bases short and J 7 bases short, with 12 bases between. The CDR3 has 14 residues. The chain's CDR3 is CASSLSAGEQPQHF. In nucleotides, the CDR3 is TGTGCCAGCAGTTTATCGGCAGGGGAACAGCCCCAGCATTTT.

This clonotype was detected ten times or more. The rearrangement links TRBV20-1 to TRBJ2-2; no definite D call. This CDR3 region has 13 residues. V was shortened by 6 bases and J by 0 bases, with 8 bases between the two germline ends. The germline V gene has CDR1 DFQATT and CDR2 SNEGSKA (reference sequence). The CDR3 nucleotides are TGCAGTGCGGTTGACCCGAACACCGGGGAGCTGTTTTTT. Translation gives CSAVDPNTGELFF.

The chain has TRBV10-1 and TRBJ2-1, with 16 nucleotides matching TRBD2. J lost 5 bases, V lost 2 bases, and 15 bases had no gene match. The CDR3 spans 21 residues. Germline V gene data show CDR1 as WNHNN and CDR2 as SYGVQD (reference sequence). CDR3 in amino acids: CASSEPPGLAGGVKENNEQFF. The CDR3 coding sequence is TGCGCCAGCAGTGAGCCCCCGGGACTAGCGGGGGGGGTCAAAGAAAACAATGAGCAGTTCTTC.

The rearrangement links TRBV12-5 to TRBJ2-7; possible D gene TRBD1, 6 bases. In germline, CDR1 is LGHNT, CDR2 FRNRAP. The V and J ends lost 0 bases and 2 bases respectively, with 14 bases between them. This CDR3 has 16 amino acids. CDR3 residues: CASGLVLRQAAYEQYF. The CDR3 nucleotides are TGTGCTAGTGGTTTGGTACTCCGACAGGCCGCCTACGAGCAGTACTTC.

Many counts were recorded for this clonotype. The genes are TRBV5-1 and TRBJ1-2; 8 nucleotides line up with TRBD1. Germline V gene data show CDR1 as SGHRS and CDR2 as YFSETQ. J lost 1 base, V lost 5 bases, and 10 bases had no gene match. This CDR3 region has 16 residues. The CDR3 is CASSPGTGALNYGYTF. For the CDR3, the DNA is TGCGCCAGCAGTCCCGGGACAGGCGCTCTTAACTATGGCTACACCTTC.

This clonotype has a count of ten or more. The chain employs TRBV5-1 and TRBJ1-6; D ambiguous. Germline CDR1 is SGHRS and CDR2 is YFSETQ. V lost 6 bases to trimming and J lost 7 bases, with 11 bases between them. The CDR3 runs to 13 residues. For the CDR3, the DNA is TGCGCCAGCAAGGGTTCTCTCAATTCACCCCTCCACTTT. As protein: CASKGSLNSPLHF.

With regard to this clonotype: Relative to the germline gene, one junction end is altered; a read error may explain this. The chain employs TRBV6-1 and TRBJ1-2; D is uncertain. Germline CDR1 MNHNS, CDR2 SASEGT. CDR3 length: 16 residues. This CDR3 is CASSEASMAVNYGYTF. DNA of the CDR3: TGTGCCAGTAGTGAAGCCAGTATGGCAGTTAACTATGGCTACACCTTC.

This clonotype was counted many times. The V and J genes are TRBV2 and TRBJ2-7; 10 nucleotides align to TRBD1. Germline CDR1 and CDR2: SNHLY and FYNNEI. The junction had 3 bases not matched to a gene; V was cut back by 7 bases and J by 0 bases. The CDR3 extends over 14 amino acids. In DNA, the CDR3 is TGTGCCAGCACGTGGACAGGGGGCTCCTACGAGCAGTACTTC. Its translation: CASTWTGGSYEQYF.

This clonotype was picked up many times. This rearrangement joins TRBV7-2 to TRBJ2-5; 7 bases match TRBD1. The CDR3 covers 14 residues. Germline V gene sequence: CDR1 SGHTA, CDR2 FQGNSA. The V gene end was trimmed by 0 bases and the J gene end by 9 bases; junction bases not matched to a gene: 7. The chain's CDR3 is CASSLAGVTGAQYF. The CDR3 nucleotides are TGTGCCAGCAGCTTAGCGGGGGTCACAGGGGCCCAGTACTTC.

This chain uses TRBV6-5 with TRBJ1-5; 8 nucleotides match TRBD1. J was trimmed by 3 bases and V by 8 bases; bases with no gene match: 6. The CDR3 extends over 14 amino acids. The germline V gene encodes CDR1 MNHEY and CDR2 SVGAGI. The CDR3 sequence: CASDRGPYNQPQHF. The CDR3 DNA sequence: TGTGCCAGCGACAGGGGACCCTACAATCAGCCCCAGCATTTT.